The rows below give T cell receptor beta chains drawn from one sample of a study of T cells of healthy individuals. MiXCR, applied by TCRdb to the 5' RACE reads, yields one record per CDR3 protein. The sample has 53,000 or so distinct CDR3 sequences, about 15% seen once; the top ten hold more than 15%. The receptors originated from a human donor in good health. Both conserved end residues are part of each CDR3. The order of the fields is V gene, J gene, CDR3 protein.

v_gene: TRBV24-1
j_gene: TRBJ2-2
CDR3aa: CATSDPGTGYTGELFF

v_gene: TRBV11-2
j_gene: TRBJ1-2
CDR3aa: CASSPGGLSNYGYTF

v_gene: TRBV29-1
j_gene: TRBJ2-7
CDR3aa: CSVEGRVGYEQYF

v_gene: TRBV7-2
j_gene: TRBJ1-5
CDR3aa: CASSLAERGAQHF

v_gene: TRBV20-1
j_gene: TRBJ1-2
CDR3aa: CSATIEPYGYTF

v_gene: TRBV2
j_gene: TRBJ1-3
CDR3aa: CASRGTGFLSGNTIYF

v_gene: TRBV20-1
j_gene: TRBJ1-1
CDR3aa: CSATKPPGQGRFMNTEAFF

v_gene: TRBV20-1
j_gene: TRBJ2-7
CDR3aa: CSAIWLAGAEQYF

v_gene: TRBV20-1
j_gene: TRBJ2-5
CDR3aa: CSARILRGKETQYF

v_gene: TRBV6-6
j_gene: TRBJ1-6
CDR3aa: CASSPVVRYSYNSPLHF

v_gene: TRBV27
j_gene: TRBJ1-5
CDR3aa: CASSLEPNQPQHF

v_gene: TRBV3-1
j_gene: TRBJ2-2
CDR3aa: CASSQEGWPGELFF

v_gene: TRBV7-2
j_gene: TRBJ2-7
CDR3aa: CASSVSYEQYF

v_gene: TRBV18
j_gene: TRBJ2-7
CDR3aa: CASSPIGQGPYEQYF

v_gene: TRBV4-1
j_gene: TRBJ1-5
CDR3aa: CASSHTPGGGGNQPQHF

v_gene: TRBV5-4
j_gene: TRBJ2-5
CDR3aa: CASSLERGETQYF

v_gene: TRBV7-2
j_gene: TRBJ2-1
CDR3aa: CATQREGPYNEQFF

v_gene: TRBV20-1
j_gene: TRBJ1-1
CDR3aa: CSAQARGRTEAFF

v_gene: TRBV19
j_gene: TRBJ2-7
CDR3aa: CASSVMYIRDEQYF

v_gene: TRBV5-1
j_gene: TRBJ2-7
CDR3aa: CASSTGTNSYEQYF

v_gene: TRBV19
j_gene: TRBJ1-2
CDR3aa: CASSPNKADRGYGYTF

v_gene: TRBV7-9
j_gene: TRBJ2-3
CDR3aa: CASSFSRAVGDTQYF

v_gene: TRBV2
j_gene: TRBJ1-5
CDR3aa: CASSEEQGPQPQHF

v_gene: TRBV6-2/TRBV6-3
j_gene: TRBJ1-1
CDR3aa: CASPSEGKTAEAFF

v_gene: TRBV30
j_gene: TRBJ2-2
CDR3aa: CAWDRQDRGLTGELFF

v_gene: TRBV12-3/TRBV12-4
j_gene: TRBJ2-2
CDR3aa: CASSFGGANTGELFF

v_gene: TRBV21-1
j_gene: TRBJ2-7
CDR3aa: CASSKAHRDISYEQYF

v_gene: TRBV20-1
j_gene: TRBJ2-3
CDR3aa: CSGGRDTDTQYF

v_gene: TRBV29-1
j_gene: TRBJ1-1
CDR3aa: CSVAGQGGTEAFF

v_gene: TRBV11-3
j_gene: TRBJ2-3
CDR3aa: CASSPRTGLTDTQYF

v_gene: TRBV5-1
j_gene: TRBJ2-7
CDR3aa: CASSPTGGVTYEQYF

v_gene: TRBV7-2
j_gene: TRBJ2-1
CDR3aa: CASSSRAGVYNEQFF

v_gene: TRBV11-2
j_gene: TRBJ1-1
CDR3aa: CASSQQGNTEAFF

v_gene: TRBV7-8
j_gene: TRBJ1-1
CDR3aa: CASSLGMDRPEAFF

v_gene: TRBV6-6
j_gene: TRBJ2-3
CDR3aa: CASSLGDSTDTQYF

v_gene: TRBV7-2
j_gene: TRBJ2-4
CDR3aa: CASSPKTSGGVGAKNIQYF

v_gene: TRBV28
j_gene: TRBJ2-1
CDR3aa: CASSLMGNEQFF

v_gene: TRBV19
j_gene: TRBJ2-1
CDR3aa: CASSVASASYNEQFF

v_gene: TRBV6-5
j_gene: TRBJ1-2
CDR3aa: CASSSSYGYTF

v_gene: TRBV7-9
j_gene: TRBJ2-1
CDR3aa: CASSPGSRNEQFF

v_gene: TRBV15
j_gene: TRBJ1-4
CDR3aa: CATSRGPTGDEPNEKLFF

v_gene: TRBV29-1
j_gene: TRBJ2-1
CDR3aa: CSPQSPTSGGYNEQFF

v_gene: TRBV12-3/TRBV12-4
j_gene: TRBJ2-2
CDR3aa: CASRWLLDTGELFF

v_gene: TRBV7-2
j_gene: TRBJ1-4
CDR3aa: CASSLLDRGLVEKLFF

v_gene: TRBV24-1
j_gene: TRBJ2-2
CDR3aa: CATTDQGNTGELFF